This TCR beta chain was observed in a study of shared clonotypes between healthy human individuals. At the deep level, the assay was run. Several immunoSEQ plates held equal portions of the genomic DNA taken from each subset. Here immunoSEQ multiplex PCR was the method, and the copy in TCRdb shows in-frame clones only, minus some. The sample lists around 2,000,000 clones; 85% to 95% were seen once. The CDR3 totals 15 residues. J lost 0 bases, V lost 5 bases, and 6 bases had no gene match. CDR1 is MDHEN, CDR2 SYDVKM, per germline. Naive CD8 cells comprised CD45RO-negative, CCR7-positively selected cells, excluding terminally differentiated effector memory CD45RA+ cells. Healthy HIV-negative adults with no recent acute infections or vaccinations were recruited as donors. Study-wide findings and caveats: Naive subsets typically showed greater estimated richness than memory subsets.

Details on this clone: What it binds is not known.

The specimen was naive CD8+ T cells from PBMCs. V and J are TRBV28 and TRBJ1-1; TRBD1 matches at 7 bases. The sequence derives from a man in his late teens or twenties in good health. Some clones in this sample may be carry-over from other donors' samples. The CDR3 bases are TGTGCCAGCAGTCTGGACAGGCCGGTGAACACTGAAGCTTTCTTT. This encodes CASSLDRPVNTEAFF.